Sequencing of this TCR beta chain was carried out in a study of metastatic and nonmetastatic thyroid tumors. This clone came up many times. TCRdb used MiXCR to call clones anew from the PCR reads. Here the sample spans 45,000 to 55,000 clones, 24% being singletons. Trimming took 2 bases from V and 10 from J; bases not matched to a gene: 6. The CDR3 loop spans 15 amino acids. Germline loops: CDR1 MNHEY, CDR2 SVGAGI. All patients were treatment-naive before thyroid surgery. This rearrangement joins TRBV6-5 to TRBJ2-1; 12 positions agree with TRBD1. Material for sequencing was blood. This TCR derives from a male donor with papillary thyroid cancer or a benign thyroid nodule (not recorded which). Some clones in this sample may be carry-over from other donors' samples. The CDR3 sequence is CASSYGGTGGREQFF. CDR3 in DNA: TGTGCCAGCAGTTACGGCGGGACAGGGGGCCGGGAGCAGTTCTTC.